This T cell receptor beta chain emerged from a study of shared clonotypes between healthy human individuals. Study-level results: Of the naive CD4 clonotypes, around 4.9% were shared across several donors.

The CDR3 extends over 18 amino acids. J lost 2 bases, V lost 6 bases, and 15 bases had no gene match. The germline V gene encodes CDR1 SEHNR and CDR2 FQNEAQ (reference sequence). Generated by immunoSEQ multiplex PCR, the TCRdb table keeps only in-frame clones and is missing some. The sample holds some 2.4 million clones, approximately 93% seen once. Comments on this clone: No antigen is known for it.

The rearrangement joins TRBV7-9 to TRBJ2-2; 7 bases fit TRBD2. The clonotype comes from a man in his late teens or twenties in good health. Some clones in this sample may be carry-over from other donors' samples. The sequencing input was naive CD4+ T cells from PBMCs. Subset described: CD45RA+ positively selected. CDR3 bases: TGTGCCAGCAGGGCCCCATTTGGAGCGGGATACAACACCGGGGAGCTGTTTTTT. Translating it yields CASRAPFGAGYNTGELFF.